This passage covers 6 T cell receptor beta chains from one sample sequenced in a study of blood T cell repertoires in COVID-19. The assay was immunoSEQ multiplex PCR, and TCRdb's table has in-frame clones only and misses some. The table records roughly 170,000 clones, about 90% of them present only once. The sample taken for sequencing was peripheral blood. Every receptor here comes from a man aged 65-85 years with active or convalescent COVID-19.

V and J are TRBV7-2 and TRBJ2-2, with D maybe TRBD1 (5 bases). The germline V and J ends were trimmed by 2 bases and 0 bases, with 10 bases remaining between them. The germline V gene has CDR1 SGHTA and CDR2 FQGNSA. The CDR3 is made up of 16 amino acids. CDR3 bases: TGTGCCAGCAGCTTACAGGGATTTGCGAACACCGGGGAGCTGTTTTTT. Translation: CASSLQGFANTGELFF.

The V call is TRBV5-1, the J call TRBJ1-3, with unresolved D. Trimming removed 0 bases at V and 2 bases at J, with 12 bases between. The CDR3 spans 16 residues. Germline V gene lookup returns CDR1 SGHRS and CDR2 YFSETQ. The CDR3 loop is CASSLEGVSPGNTIYF. The CDR3 DNA is TGCGCCAGCAGCTTGGAAGGAGTTAGCCCTGGAAACACCATATATTTT.

J is TRBJ1-1 and V is TRBV6-5, with 7 bases identical to TRBD1. CDR1 and CDR2 (germline): MNHEY, SVGAGI. This CDR3 region has 16 residues. V lost 2 bases to trimming and J lost 4 bases; unmatched junction nucleotides: 10. The CDR3 DNA reads as TGTGCCAGCAGTTACCCCGGACAGGACGGAATCACTGAAGCTTTCTTT. This gives the protein CASSYPGQDGITEAFF.

The CDR3 here is CATSDSVGRTNTGELFF. The CDR3 nucleotides are TGTGCCACCAGTGATTCTGTTGGCAGGACGAACACCGGGGAGCTGTTTTTT. The gene calls are TRBV24-1 and TRBJ2-2; D remains unclear. This CDR3 comprises 17 residues. V lost 2 bases and J 0 bases, leaving 12 bases between the germline ends. In germline, CDR1 is KGHDR, CDR2 SFDVKD.

The V and J genes are TRBV7-8 and TRBJ2-7; D might be TRBD2 (5 bases). The CDR3 sequence is 14 residues long. Trimming pared 5 bases from V and 0 bases from J, leaving 11 bases between. Germline values: CDR1 SGHVS, CDR2 FQNEAQ. The CDR3 protein is CASSRRGSSYEQYF. CDR3 sequence (DNA): TGTGCCAGCAGCCGCCGGGGTAGCTCCTACGAGCAGTACTTC. Full variable domain (missing parts from reference TRBV7-8 and TRBJ2-7): GAGVSQSPRYKVAKRGQDVALRCDPISGHVSLFWYQQALGQGPEFLTYFQNEAQLDKSGLPSDRFFAERPEGSVSTLKIQRTQQEDSAVYLCASSRRGSSYEQYFGPGTRLTVT.

V and J are TRBV7-2 and TRBJ1-1; no clear D. The V gene lost 3 bases and the J gene lost 2 bases, with 10 bases spanning the gap. Germline V gives CDR1 SGHTA, CDR2 FQGNSA. The CDR3 totals 14 residues. As DNA, the CDR3 is TGTGCCAGCAGCTTCGGCGGTTTTAACACTGAAGCTTTCTTT. Its protein product is CASSFGGFNTEAFF.